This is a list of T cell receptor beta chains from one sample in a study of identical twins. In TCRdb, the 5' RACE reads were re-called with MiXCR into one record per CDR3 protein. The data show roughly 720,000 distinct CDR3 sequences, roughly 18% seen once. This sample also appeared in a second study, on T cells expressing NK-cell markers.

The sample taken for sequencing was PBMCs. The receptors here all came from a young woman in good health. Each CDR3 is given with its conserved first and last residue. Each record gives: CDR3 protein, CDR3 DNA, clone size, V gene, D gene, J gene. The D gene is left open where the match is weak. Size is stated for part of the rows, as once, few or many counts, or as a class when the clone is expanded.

CASSLSLGGDEQYF	TGCGCCAGCAGCTTGAGTTTAGGCGGTGACGAGCAGTACTTC	few	TRBV5-1	NA	TRBJ2-7
CASSSASTGSNTEAFF	TGTGCCAGCAGCTCCGCCTCGACAGGGTCGAACACTGAAGCTTTCTTT	NA	TRBV7-9	TRBD1	TRBJ1-1
CASSLGSSLNEQYF	TGTGCCAGCAGCTTAGGCTCTAGTCTCAACGAGCAGTACTTC	few	TRBV7-2	NA	TRBJ2-7
CASSRDRDLNTEAFF	TGCGCCAGCAGTCGGGACAGGGATTTGAACACTGAAGCTTTCTTT	NA	TRBV5-1	TRBD1	TRBJ1-1
CASSLGAGGPRGEQFF	TGCGCCAGCAGCTTGGGGGCGGGAGGGCCACGTGGTGAGCAGTTCTTC	few	TRBV5-1	TRBD2	TRBJ2-1
CSARDTGLADDEQFF	TGCAGTGCTAGAGATACGGGACTAGCGGACGATGAGCAGTTCTTC	few	TRBV20-1	TRBD2	TRBJ2-1
CASSQVGQKIYGYTF	TGCGCCAGCAGCCAGGTGGGACAGAAGATCTATGGCTACACCTTC	few	TRBV4-1	TRBD1	TRBJ1-2
CASSVQGANNEQFF	TGTGCCAGCAGCGTACAGGGGGCTAACAATGAGCAGTTCTTC	few	TRBV9	TRBD1	TRBJ2-1
CSVVEWGYEQYF	TGCAGCGTTGTGGAATGGGGATACGAGCAGTACTTC	few	TRBV29-1	NA	TRBJ2-7
CASSAQSGSYEQYF	TGTGCCAGCAGCGCCCAAAGCGGGAGCTACGAGCAGTACTTC	NA	TRBV7-2	TRBD2	TRBJ2-7
CSARVDVLAGGSNEQFF	TGCAGTGCTAGAGTTGATGTGTTAGCGGGGGGGTCTAATGAGCAGTTCTTC	few	TRBV20-1	TRBD2	TRBJ2-1
CASSAPDDRDTGELFF	TGCGCCAGCAGCGCACCTGATGACAGGGACACCGGGGAGCTGTTTTTT	few	TRBV5-1	TRBD1	TRBJ2-2
CASSGQGVHEQYF	TGTGCCAGCAGCGGGCAGGGTGTTCACGAGCAGTACTTC	few	TRBV7-9	NA	TRBJ2-7
CASSFGSGRAGEQFF	TGTGCCAGCAGTTTCGGGAGCGGGAGGGCGGGTGAGCAGTTCTTC	NA	TRBV12-3/TRBV12-4	TRBD2	TRBJ2-1
CASRIAGVPYEQYF	TGTGCCAGCAGGATAGCGGGAGTCCCCTACGAGCAGTACTTC	NA	TRBV6-1	TRBD2	TRBJ2-7
CASSLAKLAGGPERFF	TGTGCCAGCAGCTTAGCGAAACTAGCGGGAGGGCCTGAGCGGTTCTTC	NA	TRBV7-2	TRBD2	TRBJ2-1
CASSVGAGESNEQFF	TGTGCCAGCAGCGTAGGGGCGGGAGAAAGTAATGAGCAGTTCTTC	few	TRBV9	TRBD2	TRBJ2-1
CASSWTGWDTEAFF	TGTGCCAGCAGCTGGACAGGGTGGGACACTGAAGCTTTCTTT	NA	TRBV7-9	TRBD1	TRBJ1-1
CASRGNGSPLHF	TGTGCCAGCAGAGGGAATGGTTCACCCCTCCACTTT	NA	TRBV27	NA	TRBJ1-6
CAISLPGQGPEQYF	TGTGCCATCAGCCTTCCGGGACAGGGCCCCGAGCAGTACTTC	NA	TRBV10-3	TRBD1	TRBJ2-7